What follows are 25 T cell receptor beta chains derived from one specimen sequenced in a study of identical twins (dated by TCRdb to 2015 to 2016). Library creation used 5' RACE. TCRdb records Illumina HiSeq 2000 as the sequencer. TCRdb reprocessed the public reads (quality trimming at Q25 with fastp, clone calling with MiXCR) and kept in-frame beta chains. For every CDR3 protein sequence, its rows merge into one entry that carries the most common genes and DNA. This sample gives around 570,000 distinct CDR3 sequences in total; 9.5% to 10% of them show up just once. 2.5% to 3.5% of the sample is held by the ten biggest clonotypes. The same data also contributed to another study, on yellow fever vaccine responses in identical twins.

Sequencing was carried out using PBMCs. Receptor source: a woman aged 18-29 years in good health.

This clonotype was seen a few times. The chain recombines TRBV7-2 with TRBJ1-1; TRBD1 matches at 8 bases. After removal of 4 bases from V and 6 bases from J, the junction contained 10 bases not matched to a gene. The germline V gene has CDR1 SGHTA and CDR2 FQGNSA. The CDR3 totals 15 residues. The CDR3, as DNA: TGTGCCAGCAGCTCGTCCGGGACAGGAGATCCTGAAGCTTTCTTT. Translation gives CASSSSGTGDPEAFF.

This clonotype has ten or more counts. This chain joins TRBV6-5 and TRBJ2-1; no reliable D call. Trimming pared 2 bases from V and 3 bases from J, leaving 20 bases between. The CDR3 runs 18 residues. Germline V gene data show CDR1 as MNHEY and CDR2 as SVGAGI. The CDR3 DNA reads TGTGCCAGCAGTTACCTTGGGGTGCCGGGCACTATCTACAATGAGCAGTTCTTC. This encodes CASSYLGVPGTIYNEQFF.

This clonotype has ten or more counts. This CDR3 reads CASSESHRRGGYTF. The CDR3 region has the DNA TGTGCCAGCAGTGAATCTCACAGGAGGGGTGGCTACACCTTC. J is TRBJ1-2 and V is TRBV6-1; TRBD1 might be the D (5 bases). V gave up 2 bases and J gave up 7 bases, with 14 bases separating them. The length of the CDR3 is 14 residues. CDR1 is MNHNS and CDR2 is SASEGT in the germline V gene.

This clonotype was observed a handful of times. V usage is TRBV20-1 and J usage is TRBJ2-7; maybe TRBD1 (5 bases). The length of the CDR3 is 13 residues. Germline CDR1 reads DFQATT; CDR2 reads SNEGSKA (reference sequence). Trimming removed 1 base at V and 3 bases at J, with 10 bases between. This chain's CDR3 is CSARVQVDYEQYF. Written as DNA, the CDR3 is TGCAGTGCTAGAGTACAGGTAGACTACGAGCAGTACTTC.

This clonotype was seen many times. This chain links TRBV12-3 or TRBV12-4 with TRBJ2-3; tentative D call: TRBD2 (6 bases). The V end was cut by 5 bases, the J end by 8 bases, with 14 bases between. CDR3 length equals 13 residues. In nucleotides, the CDR3 is TGTGCCAGCAGTCCTAGGGACTCCGCTACGCAGTATTTT. This translates into CASSPRDSATQYF.

This clonotype was seen a few times. The gene calls are TRBV6-2 or TRBV6-3 and TRBJ2-7; 9 nucleotides line up with TRBD2. The germline V gene encodes CDR1 MNHEY and CDR2 SVGEGT. The CDR3 covers 16 residues. Unmatched junction bases numbered 5, after V lost 2 bases and J lost 0 bases. CDR3 nucleotide sequence: TGTGCCAGCAGTTACCGCGTAGCGGGGGCCTCCTACGAGCAGTACTTC. Its protein is CASSYRVAGASYEQYF.

This clonotype was detected a few times. This chain connects TRBV6-1 to TRBJ1-4; TRBD1 matches at 8 bases. The CDR3 totals 15 residues. Looked up from germline, CDR1 is MNHNS and CDR2 is SASEGT. Losses at the gene ends were 6 bases for V and 7 bases for J; bases not matched to a gene: 10. The CDR3 is CASRSTGGVGEKLFF. The CDR3 DNA reads TGTGCCAGCAGGTCTACAGGGGGAGTAGGTGAAAAACTGTTTTTT.

This clonotype was detected a few times. The CDR3 reads CASTLTGFDTEAFF. DNA of the CDR3: TGTGCCAGTACTCTGACAGGGTTTGACACTGAAGCTTTCTTT. The chain couples TRBV19 to TRBJ1-1, with TRBD1 matching over 7 bases. Trimming at V came to 7 bases and at J to 3 bases, leaving 8 bases not matched to a gene. This CDR3 is 14 amino acids long. In germline, CDR1 is LNHDA, CDR2 SQIVND (reference sequence).

The J gene is TRBJ2-1, the V gene TRBV15; possibly TRBD1 or TRBD2 for D (5 bases each). The CDR3 spans 15 residues. Germline CDR1 LNHNV, CDR2 YYDKDF (reference sequence). V was clipped by 0 bases and J by 10 bases, with 16 bases between them. Here the CDR3 DNA reads TGTGCCACCAGCAGAGATCCAGGGACCCAGAGGGAGCAGTTCTTC. Translation gives CATSRDPGTQREQFF.

This clonotype was counted at least ten times. The V gene is TRBV5-1, the J gene TRBJ2-1; no definite D call. CDR1 is SGHRS, CDR2 YFSETQ, per germline. V gave up 0 bases and J gave up 2 bases, with 12 bases separating them. The CDR3 is 16 amino acids. CDR3: CASSLAGQVAYNEQFF. CDR3 coding DNA: TGCGCCAGCAGCTTGGCAGGTCAAGTAGCCTACAATGAGCAGTTCTTC.

Only a few counts were recorded for this clonotype. This sequence joins TRBV2 and TRBJ2-1, with D possibly matching TRBD2 (5 bases). The CDR3 has 17 residues. Germline lookup yields CDR1 SNHLY and CDR2 FYNNEI. Trimming removed 3 bases at V and 0 bases at J, with 15 bases between. The CDR3 loop is CASSDPSHPSSYNEQFF. DNA for the CDR3: TGTGCCAGCAGTGACCCTAGCCACCCGAGCTCCTACAATGAGCAGTTCTTC.

The chain has TRBV5-1 and TRBJ2-4; tentative D call: TRBD1 (6 bases). The CDR3 has 15 amino acids. Trimming took 0 bases from V and 0 from J, leaving 7 bases between them. Germline V gene data show CDR1 as SGHRS and CDR2 as YFSETQ. The CDR3 nucleotides are TGCGCCAGCAGCTTGGACAGGGCAGCCAAAAACATTCAGTACTTC. Protein: CASSLDRAAKNIQYF. Combining the CDR3 with reference TRBV5-1 and TRBJ2-4 gives the whole variable domain KAGVTQTPRYLIKTRGQQVTLSCSPISGHRSVSWYQQTPGQGLQFLFEYFSETQRNKGNFPGRFSGRQFSNSRSEMNVSTLELGDSALYLCASSLDRAAKNIQYFGAGTRLSVL.

In this sample, this clonotype turned up a few times. The rearrangement joins TRBV20-1 to TRBJ1-1, with 8 bases lining up with TRBD1. CDR3 size: 13 residues. The ends lost 5 bases at V and 3 bases at J; junction bases unmatched: 5. The germline CDR1 and CDR2 sequences are DFQATT and SNEGSKA (reference sequence). CDR3 sequence (DNA): TGCAGTGCTCAAGGACAGGGCGACACTGAAGCTTTCTTT. Encoded protein: CSAQGQGDTEAFF.

This clonotype appeared a few times. This chain connects TRBV7-9 to TRBJ2-3, with D perhaps TRBD1 or TRBD2 (5 bases each). Per germline, CDR1 SEHNR and CDR2 FQNEAQ (reference sequence). Trimming stripped 3 bases from V and 1 base from J, with 17 bases between. The CDR3 has 17 amino acids. CDR3 coding DNA: TGTGCCAGCAGCTTGATATTGGGGGTGCGAGGCACAGATACGCAGTATTTT. This gives the protein CASSLILGVRGTDTQYF.

This chain joins TRBV6-4 and TRBJ2-7, with D hard to call. V shed 8 bases and J shed 3 bases, with 8 bases lying between them. Germline V gene lookup returns CDR1 MRHNA and CDR2 SNTAGT. This CDR3 is built from 11 residues. CDR3 protein: CASPRCYEQYF. The CDR3 DNA reads as TGTGCCAGCCCCCGGTGCTACGAGCAGTACTTC.

This clonotype was seen repeatedly, ten times or more. The chain carries TRBV7-2 and TRBJ2-5; 12 bases are a match to TRBD2. CDR3 size: 14 residues. Per germline, CDR1 SGHTA and CDR2 FQGNSA. V lost 5 bases to trimming and J lost 3 bases; unmatched junction nucleotides: 1. CDR3 protein: CASSRTSGKETQYF. In nucleotides, the CDR3 is TGTGCCAGCAGCAGGACTAGCGGGAAAGAGACCCAGTACTTC.

Notes on this clonotype: Being one base from a much bigger clone, this may be a read error. A read error is likely, as this CDR3 ends without the conserved phenylalanine or tryptophan. The genes are TRBV12-3 or TRBV12-4 and TRBJ1-1, with unresolved D. The length of the CDR3 is 13 residues. V was trimmed by 6 bases and J by 1 base, leaving 9 bases between them. The CDR3 reads CASSRAGNTEAFL. The CDR3 coding sequence is TGTGCCAGCAGCCGTGCCGGGAACACTGAAGCTTTCCTT.

The genes are TRBV20-1 and TRBJ2-5; either TRBD1 or TRBD2 may fit D (7 bases each). The CDR3 extends over 14 amino acids. Germline V CDR1 and CDR2: DFQATT, SNEGSKA (reference sequence). V was pared by 1 base and J by 4 bases, with 13 bases between. Here the CDR3 reads CSARVARGGETQYF. The CDR3 bases are TGCAGTGCTAGAGTGGCCAGGGGGGGAGAGACCCAGTACTTC.

At least ten counts were recorded for this clonotype. The V gene is TRBV29-1, the J gene TRBJ2-4; D is uncertain. The CDR3 has 13 residues. The V end lost 2 bases, the J end lost 0 bases, and 5 bases lay between the germline ends. CDR1 and CDR2 from the germline V gene are SQVTM and ANQGSEA. CDR3 DNA: TGCAGCGTTGAAACGGGAGCCAAAAACATTCAGTACTTC. Its protein product is CSVETGAKNIQYF. Full variable domain (remainder filled in from reference TRBV29-1 and TRBJ2-4): SAVISQKPSRDICQRGTSLTIQCQVDSQVTMMFWYRQQPGQSLTLIATANQGSEATYESGFVIDKFPISRPNLTFSTLTVSNMSPEDSSIYLCSVETGAKNIQYFGAGTRLSVL.

The chain has TRBV14 and TRBJ2-7; 11 positions agree with TRBD1. The CDR3 has 15 residues. With 2 bases clipped from V and 3 bases from J, the junction kept 3 bases outside the gene matches. CDR1 SGHDN and CDR2 FVKESK come from the germline V gene. The CDR3 loop is CASSQSDRGLYEQYF. The CDR3 DNA is TGTGCCAGCAGCCAATCGGACAGGGGGCTCTACGAGCAGTACTTC.

In this sample, this clonotype turned up a few times. The V gene is TRBV4-2, the J gene TRBJ1-1, with D perhaps matching TRBD1 (6 bases). V was clipped by 2 bases and J by 0 bases, with 10 bases between them. Germline-derived CDR1 and CDR2 are LGHNA and YNFKEQ. The CDR3 contains 15 residues. In DNA form, the CDR3 reads TGTGCCAGCAGCCAATTGACAGGACTGAACACTGAAGCTTTCTTT. It is translated as CASSQLTGLNTEAFF.

This clonotype was counted many times. The rearrangement joins TRBV29-1 to TRBJ1-5; perhaps TRBD1 as D (6 bases). Germline CDR1 is SQVTM and CDR2 is ANQGSEA. V was shortened by 2 bases and J by 7 bases, with 12 bases between the two germline ends. This CDR3 is 13 amino acids long. The CDR3 is CSVELGAGQPQHF. CDR3 nucleotide sequence: TGCAGCGTTGAATTGGGGGCGGGCCAGCCCCAGCATTTT.

The sample holds a few counts of this clonotype. The chain carries TRBV4-3 and TRBJ2-7; 12 bases are a match to TRBD2. V lost 2 bases, J lost 2 bases, and 10 bases stayed unmatched. Germline-derived CDR1 and CDR2 are LGHNA and YSLEER. This CDR3 comprises 18 residues. CDR3 amino acids: CASSQRPLLAGGTYEQYF. As DNA, the CDR3 is TGCGCCAGCAGCCAACGGCCCCTACTAGCGGGAGGAACCTACGAGCAGTACTTC.

This clonotype was recorded many times. This chain links TRBV12-3 or TRBV12-4 with TRBJ1-6; no clear D. This CDR3 comprises 15 residues. V shed 3 bases and J shed 7 bases, with 13 bases lying between them. CDR3 in amino acids: CASSFDGSRNSPLHF. The CDR3 bases are TGTGCCAGCAGTTTCGATGGAAGTAGGAATTCACCCCTCCACTTT.

The rearrangement links TRBV7-8 to TRBJ2-2; TRBD2 aligns across 14 bases. The CDR3 runs 17 residues. Germline CDR1 SGHVS, CDR2 FQNEAQ. V was pared by 5 bases and J by 3 bases, with 5 bases of the junction left unmatched. As DNA, the CDR3 is TGTGCCAGCAGCCCACAGGGACTAGCGGGGGACACCGGGGAGCTGTTTTTT. It encodes CASSPQGLAGDTGELFF.